Sequencing of this TCR beta chain was carried out in a study of neurological immune-mediated disorders. CDR3 length: 13 amino acids. Trimming stripped 4 bases from V and 5 bases from J, with 12 bases between. Germline assignment: CDR1 SGHRS and CDR2 YFSETQ. Ten or more counts support this clonotype. Source material was 2 million unsorted PBMCs, stored at -80 °C in RNAlater. TCRdb reprocessed the 5' RACE reads with MiXCR, giving one entry per CDR3 protein. Seen here are approximately 30,000 distinct CDR3 sequences, roughly 6.7% observed once, and the top ten hold 9%. The chain is built from TRBV5-1 and TRBJ2-5; no reliable D call. Specimen: PBMCs. The source of this sequence is a woman aged 50 to 60 in good health. For the CDR3, the DNA is TGCGCCAGCAGCATCGCAGCGAGGGAGACCCAGTACTTC. This gives the protein CASSIAARETQYF.